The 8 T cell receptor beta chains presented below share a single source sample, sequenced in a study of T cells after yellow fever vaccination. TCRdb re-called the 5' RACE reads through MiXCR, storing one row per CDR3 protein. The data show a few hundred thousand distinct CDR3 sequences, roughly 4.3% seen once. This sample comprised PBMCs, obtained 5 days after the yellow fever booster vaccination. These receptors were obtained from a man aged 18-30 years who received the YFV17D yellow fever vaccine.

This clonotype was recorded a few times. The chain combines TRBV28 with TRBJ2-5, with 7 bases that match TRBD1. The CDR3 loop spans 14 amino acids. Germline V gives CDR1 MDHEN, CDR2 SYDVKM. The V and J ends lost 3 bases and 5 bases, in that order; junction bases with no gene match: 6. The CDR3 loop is CASSLTGNRETQYF. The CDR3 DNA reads TGTGCCAGCAGTTTGACAGGGAATAGGGAGACCCAGTACTTC.

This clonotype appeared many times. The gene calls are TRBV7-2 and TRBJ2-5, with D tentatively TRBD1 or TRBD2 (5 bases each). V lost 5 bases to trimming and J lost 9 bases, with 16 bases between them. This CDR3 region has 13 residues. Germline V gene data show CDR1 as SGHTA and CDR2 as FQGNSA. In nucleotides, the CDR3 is TGTGCCAGCAGCCGGGACCCTCAGCCGCCCCAGTACTTC. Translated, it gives CASSRDPQPPQYF.

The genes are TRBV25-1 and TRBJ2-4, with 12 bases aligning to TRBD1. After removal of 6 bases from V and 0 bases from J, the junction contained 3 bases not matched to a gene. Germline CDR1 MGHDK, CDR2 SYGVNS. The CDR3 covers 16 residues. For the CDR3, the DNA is TGTGCCAGCAGAGGGACAGGGGGCTTAGCCAAAAACATTCAGTACTTC. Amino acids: CASRGTGGLAKNIQYF.

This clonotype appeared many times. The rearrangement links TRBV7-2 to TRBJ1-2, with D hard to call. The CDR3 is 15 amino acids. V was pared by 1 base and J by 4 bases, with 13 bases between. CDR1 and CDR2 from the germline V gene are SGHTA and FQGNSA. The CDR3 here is CASSLGGSILYGYTF. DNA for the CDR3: TGTGCCAGCAGCTTAGGCGGTTCTATCCTCTATGGCTACACCTTC.

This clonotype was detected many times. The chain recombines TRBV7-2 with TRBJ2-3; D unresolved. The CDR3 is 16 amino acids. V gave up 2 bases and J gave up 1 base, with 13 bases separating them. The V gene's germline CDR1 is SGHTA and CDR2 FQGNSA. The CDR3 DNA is TGTGCCAGCAGCTTACATCCCAAAGGGCGCACAGATACGCAGTATTTT. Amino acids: CASSLHPKGRTDTQYF.

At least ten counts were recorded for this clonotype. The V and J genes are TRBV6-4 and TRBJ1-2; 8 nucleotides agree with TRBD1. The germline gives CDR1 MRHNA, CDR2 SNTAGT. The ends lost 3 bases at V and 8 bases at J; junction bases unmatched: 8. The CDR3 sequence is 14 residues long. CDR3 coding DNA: TGTGCCAGCAGTGATCAAGGACAGGGTGGGGGCTACACCTTC. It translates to CASSDQGQGGGYTF.

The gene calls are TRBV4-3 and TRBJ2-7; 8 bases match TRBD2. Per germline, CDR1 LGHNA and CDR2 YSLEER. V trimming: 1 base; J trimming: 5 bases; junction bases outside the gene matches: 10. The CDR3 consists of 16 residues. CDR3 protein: CASSQGSGGVRHEQYV. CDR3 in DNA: TGCGCCAGCAGCCAAGGTTCGGGGGGGGTTCGGCACGAGCAGTACGTC.

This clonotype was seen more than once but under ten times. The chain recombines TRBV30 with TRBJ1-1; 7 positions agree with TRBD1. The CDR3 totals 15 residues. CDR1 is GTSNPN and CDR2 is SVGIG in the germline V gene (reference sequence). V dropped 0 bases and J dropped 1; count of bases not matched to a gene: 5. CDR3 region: CAWSVTRTGNTEAFF. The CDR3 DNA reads TGTGCCTGGAGTGTAACTAGGACAGGGAACACTGAAGCTTTCTTT. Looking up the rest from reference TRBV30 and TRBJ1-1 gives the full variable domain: SQTIHQWPATLVQPVGSPLSLECTVEGTSNPNLYWYRQAAGRGLQLLFYSVGIGQISSEVPQNLSASRPQDRQFILSSKKLLLSDSGFYLCAWSVTRTGNTEAFFGQGTRLTVV.